This T cell receptor (beta chain) was sequenced in a study of blood T cell repertoires in COVID-19 (dated by TCRdb to 2020 to 2021). For context, the study as a whole: The collaborator samples originated in the United States, Italy and Spain and spanned the acute and convalescent phases of COVID-19. The dataset comprised deeply sampled blood TCRbeta repertoires from subjects exposed to, actively infected with, or recovered from COVID-19. Samples were obtained from the ongoing ImmuneRACE study (first 160 participants) and from about 1,300 subjects provided by 6 global collaborators. The repertoires were made available in a free public database intended to serve as a resource for research on the immune response to SARS-CoV-2. The material from the prospective study consisted of cDNA or gDNA derived from T cells, B-cell-depleted T cells, or PBMCs. Where available, HLA class I and class II types were taken from metadata supplied by the sample provider and were not determined by assay-based typing. Sample metadata almost always included a de-identified subject ID, COVID-19 status, age in years and sex. Here is what the overall study found, with its caveats: The quantity of clinical and demographic metadata differed by source and by participant and was supplied without curation.

From the germline V gene, CDR1 is SGHRS and CDR2 is YFSETQ. The CDR3 starts with the cysteine, ends with the phenylalanine, and has 15 residues. The entry retains the CDR3 DNA only, 45 bases that are in frame from base 1. Trimming costs V 3 bases and J 5 bases, and their ends lie 16 bases apart. The collaborating institutions used their own protocols to collect whole blood in K2EDTA tubes. Collaborator samples were shipped for TCRbeta analysis as frozen whole blood, isolated PBMCs, or DNA extracted from either sample type. To note about this clone: Its antigen has not been determined. Base qualities were left out, and no much larger clone turns up one base away.

TCRbeta CDR3 regions were amplified from genomic DNA by means of the immunoSEQ Assay, a bias-controlled multiplex PCR. The authors processed their data as follows. The number of nucleated cells in each sample was estimated by amplification of reference gene primers within the assay. To quantify the absolute abundance of each unique TCRbeta CDR3 rearrangement, sequence reads were collapsed and filtered. For each sample, productive Simpson clonality was calculated as the square root of Simpson's diversity index across productive rearrangements. TCRdb obtained this table from immuneACCESS and retained in-frame rearrangements with V and J assigned. These tables miss some clones; where compared with another copy, unresolved V genes account for less than half of the shortfall, and the remainder is unexplained. Clone size and the V and J calls come from that table; the DNA yielded D and trimming. For this sample there are some 250,000 clones; roughly four fifths appear just once. The biggest ten clones account for approximately 4.8% of the sample.

The sequenced sample consisted of peripheral blood. Here the chain combines TRBV5-1 and TRBJ2-3; TRBD2 is possibly the D segment (6 matching bases). The source is a man between 45 and 60 years old with active or convalescent COVID-19. The DNA is TGCGCCAGCAGCTGGCGGGGTAGCGTGGAAGATACGCAGTATTTT. It is translated as CASSWRGSVEDTQYF.